This T cell receptor (beta chain) appears in the sequencing data of a study of memory CD4+ T cells and cytomegalovirus serostatus. Study summary: Of the healthy Belgian adults, fewer than 10 were CMV seropositive and 24 seronegative. Overall study results and limits: CMV serostatus prediction reached median AUC about 0.96, or 0.93 with US-trained model.

Trimming took off 2 bases at V and 6 bases at J, with 4 bases between the two ends. Germline V CDR1 and CDR2: SGHNT, YYREEE (reference sequence). This CDR3 is 11 amino acids long. In the source study's methods: After removing out-of-frame reads, under 2.5 million distinct TCRbeta sequences remained. TCRdb's copy holds only in-frame clones and misses some; the assay was immunoSEQ multiplex PCR. V, J and clone size were drawn from that table, and D and trimming were deduced from the DNA. The sample holds about 39,000 clones, around three quarters seen once. Notes on this clone: Antigen: not known.

The sort gate was single viable CD3+CD4+CD8-CD45RO+ cells for memory CD4+ T cells. The sequence derives from an adult in good health and CMV-seronegative. Sequencing was done on a sample of memory CD4+ T cells from blood. The chain is built from TRBV5-4 and TRBJ2-3; D is unresolved. CDR3 bases: TGTGCCAGCAGCTTAGGGGATACGCAGTATTTT. Protein product: CASSLGDTQYF.